This TCR beta chain stems from a study of T cell responses to AZD1222 COVID-19 vaccine. Study-wide points: Reportedly, nearly half of unique spike TCRs recognized epitopes outside B.1.351/B.1.1.7 mutations. Recipients of two AZD1222 doses showed rising Spike-specific TCR breadth and depth. Only five to seven individuals given AZD1222 were seropositive at baseline. A mostly white British donor set with more females was recruited, and clonal diversity was possibly underestimated.

The protocol was immunoSEQ multiplex PCR, while the TCRdb copy is restricted to in-frame clones and leaves out a portion. The sample holds some 130,000 clones, 70% to 90% seen once. Details on this clone: What it binds is unknown.

CDR1 is SEHNR and CDR2 is FQNEAQ in the germline V gene (reference sequence). CDR3 length: 14 residues. Trimming stripped 3 bases from V and 8 bases from J, with 13 bases between. This TCR was recovered from an adult who received the AZD1222 COVID-19 vaccine. Sequenced here: peripheral blood, sampled 28 days after the second AZD1222 dose. The chain uses TRBV7-9 and TRBJ1-4; D possibly corresponds to TRBD1 (6 bases). The CDR3 sequence is CASSLGAGREKLFF. In DNA, the CDR3 is TGTGCCAGCAGCTTGGGGGCAGGCCGAGAAAAACTGTTTTTT.